This TCR beta chain was observed in a study of T-cell memory formation after mild COVID-19. On the study more broadly: TCR clusters mostly belonged to single donors.

This clonotype has just a few counts. Its specificity is unknown. TCRdb used MiXCR to reprocess the 5' RACE reads, holding one entry per CDR3 protein. The table lists about 38,000 distinct CDR3 sequences, about an eighth of them singletons, with over 25% in the top ten. Study-wide results and caveats: Shrinking CD4+ clones resided mostly in CM and EM, and CD8+ ones in EMRA. CD4+ bias marked clones expanding day 15 to 37, unlike balanced contracting clones.

The J segment lost 4 bases and the V segment lost 3 bases, leaving 7 bases of the junction unmatched. This CDR3 region has 15 residues. CDR1 and CDR2 from the germline V gene are KGHSH and LQKENI. The sample consisted of PBMCs or a T cell subset sorted from them (not recorded which). The receptor was derived from a man aged 18 to 35 who had mild COVID-19 (a few samples of this study predate the infection). Cell type and time point are not known. The rearrangement uses TRBV18 and TRBJ2-7; 9 nucleotides line up with TRBD1. The CDR3 DNA follows: TGTGCCAGCTCACCTTCGGGACAGGGCATGTACGAGCAGTACGTC. Its translation: CASSPSGQGMYEQYV.